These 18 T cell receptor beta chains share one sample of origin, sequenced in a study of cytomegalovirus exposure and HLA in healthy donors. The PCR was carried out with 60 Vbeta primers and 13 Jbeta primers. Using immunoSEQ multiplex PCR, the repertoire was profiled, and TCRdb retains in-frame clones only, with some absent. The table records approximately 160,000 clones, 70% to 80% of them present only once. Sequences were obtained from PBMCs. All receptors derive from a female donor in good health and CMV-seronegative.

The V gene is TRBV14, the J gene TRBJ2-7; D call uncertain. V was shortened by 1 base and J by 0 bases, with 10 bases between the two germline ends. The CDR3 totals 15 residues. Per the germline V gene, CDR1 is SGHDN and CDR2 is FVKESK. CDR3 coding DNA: TGTGCCAGCAGCCAAGGCATGGAGAGCTCCTACGAGCAGTACTTC. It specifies CASSQGMESSYEQYF.

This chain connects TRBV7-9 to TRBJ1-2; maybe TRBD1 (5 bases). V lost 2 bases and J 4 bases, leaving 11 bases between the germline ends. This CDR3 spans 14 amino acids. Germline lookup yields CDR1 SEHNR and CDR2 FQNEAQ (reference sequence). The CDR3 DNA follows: TGTGCCAGCAGCTTAATGGGGGGAACCTATGGCTACACCTTC. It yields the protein CASSLMGGTYGYTF.

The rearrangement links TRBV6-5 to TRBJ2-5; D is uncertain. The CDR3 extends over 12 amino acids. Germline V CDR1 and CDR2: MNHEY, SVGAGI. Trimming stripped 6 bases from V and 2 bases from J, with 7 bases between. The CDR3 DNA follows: TGTGCCAGCAGACACCCGCAAGAGACCCAGTACTTC. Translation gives CASRHPQETQYF.

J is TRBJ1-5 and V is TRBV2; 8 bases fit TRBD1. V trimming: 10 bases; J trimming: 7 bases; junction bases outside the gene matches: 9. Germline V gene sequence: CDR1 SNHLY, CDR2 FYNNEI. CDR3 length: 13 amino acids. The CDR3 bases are TGTGCCACCGCAGGGGGCCCAGGACAGCCCCAGCATTTT. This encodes CATAGGPGQPQHF. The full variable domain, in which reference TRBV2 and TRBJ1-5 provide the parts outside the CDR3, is EPEVTQTPSHQVTQMGQEVILRCVPISNHLYFYWYRQILGQKVEFLVSFYNNEISEKSEIFDDQFSVERPDGSNFTLKIRSTKLEDSAMYFCATAGGPGQPQHFGDGTRLSIL.

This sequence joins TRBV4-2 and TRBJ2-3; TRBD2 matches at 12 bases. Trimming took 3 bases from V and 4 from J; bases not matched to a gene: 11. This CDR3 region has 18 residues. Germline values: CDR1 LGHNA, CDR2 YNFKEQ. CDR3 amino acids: CASSQNPSGGAVSDTQYF. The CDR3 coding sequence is TGTGCCAGCAGCCAGAATCCTAGCGGGGGGGCCGTCTCAGATACGCAGTATTTT.

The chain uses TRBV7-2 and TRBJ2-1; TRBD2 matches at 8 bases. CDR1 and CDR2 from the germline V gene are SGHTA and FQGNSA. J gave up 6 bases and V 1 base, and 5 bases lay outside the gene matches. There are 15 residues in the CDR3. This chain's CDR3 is CASSLDGRASNEQFF. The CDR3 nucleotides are TGTGCCAGCAGCTTAGACGGGAGGGCCTCCAATGAGCAGTTCTTC.

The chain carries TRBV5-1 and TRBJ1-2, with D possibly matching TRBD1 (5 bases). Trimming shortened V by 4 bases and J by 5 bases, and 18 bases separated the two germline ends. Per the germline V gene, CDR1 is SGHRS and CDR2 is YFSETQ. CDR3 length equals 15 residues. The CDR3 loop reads CASSGEVGGVYGYTF. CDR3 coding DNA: TGCGCCAGCAGCGGGGAGGTCGGGGGAGTATATGGCTACACCTTC.

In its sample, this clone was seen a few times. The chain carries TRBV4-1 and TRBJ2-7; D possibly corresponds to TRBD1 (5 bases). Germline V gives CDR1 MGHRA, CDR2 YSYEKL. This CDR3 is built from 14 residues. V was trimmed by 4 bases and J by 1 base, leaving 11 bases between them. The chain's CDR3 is CASSPDTSSYEQYF. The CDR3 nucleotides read TGCGCCAGCAGCCCGGACACGAGTTCCTACGAGCAGTACTTC.

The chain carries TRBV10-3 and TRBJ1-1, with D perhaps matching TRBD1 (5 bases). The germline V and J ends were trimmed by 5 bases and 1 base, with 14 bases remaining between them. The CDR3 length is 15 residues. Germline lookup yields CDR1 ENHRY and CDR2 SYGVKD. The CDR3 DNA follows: TGTGCCATCAGTCCCGTCCTAGGGGCGAACACTGAAGCTTTCTTT. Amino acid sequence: CAISPVLGANTEAFF.

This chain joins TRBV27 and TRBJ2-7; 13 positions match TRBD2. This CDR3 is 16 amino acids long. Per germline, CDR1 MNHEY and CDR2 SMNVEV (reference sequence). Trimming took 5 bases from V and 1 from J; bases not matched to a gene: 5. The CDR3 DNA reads TGTGCCAGCAGTCGGACTAGCGGGAGAGGGTCCTACGAGCAGTACTTC. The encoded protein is CASSRTSGRGSYEQYF.

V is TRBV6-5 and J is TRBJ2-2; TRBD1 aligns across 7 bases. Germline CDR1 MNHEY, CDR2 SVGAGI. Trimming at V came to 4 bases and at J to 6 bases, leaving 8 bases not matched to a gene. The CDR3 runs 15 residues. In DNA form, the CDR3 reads TGTGCCAGCAGTTCCGCTGACAGGGCGTCCGGGGAGCTGTTTTTT. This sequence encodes CASSSADRASGELFF.

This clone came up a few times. CDR3 bases: TGTGCCAGCAGCCACCAGGGTATGAAAAGGATTTACACTGAAGCTTTCTTT. Protein product: CASSHQGMKRIYTEAFF. The chain links TRBV7-9 to TRBJ1-1; weak D call: TRBD1 (5 bases). CDR1 and CDR2 (germline): SEHNR, FQNEAQ (reference sequence). V was pared by 5 bases and J by 3 bases, with 22 bases between. This CDR3 comprises 17 residues. The complete variable domain, with remaining parts taken from reference TRBV7-9 and TRBJ1-1, reads DTGVSQNPRHKITKRGQNVTFRCDPISEHNRLYWYRQTLGQGPEFLTYFQNEAQLEKSRLLSDRFSAERPKGSFSTLEIQRTEQGDSAMYLCASSHQGMKRIYTEAFFGQGTRLTVV.

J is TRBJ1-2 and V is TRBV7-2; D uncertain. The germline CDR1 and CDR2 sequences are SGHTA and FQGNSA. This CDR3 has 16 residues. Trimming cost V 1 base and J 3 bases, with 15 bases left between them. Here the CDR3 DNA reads TGTGCCAGCAGCTTAGGCCGTCCCCCAGAAGACTATGGCTACACCTTC. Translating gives CASSLGRPPEDYGYTF.

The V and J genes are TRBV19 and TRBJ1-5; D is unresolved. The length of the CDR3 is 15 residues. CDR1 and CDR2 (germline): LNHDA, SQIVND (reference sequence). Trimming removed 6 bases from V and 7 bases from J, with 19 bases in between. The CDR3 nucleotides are TGTGCCAGTAGCCCTATTTGGGAGAGTAGACAGCCCCAGCATTTT. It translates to CASSPIWESRQPQHF.

The CDR3 DNA sequence: TGTGCCCAATGGGGCCAGGGGGCGGTCACTGAAGCTTTCTTT. It translates to CAQWGQGAVTEAFF. The chain employs TRBV30 and TRBJ1-1, with 8 positions matching TRBD1. Trimming cost V 8 bases and J 4 bases; bases outside gene matches: 12. CDR3 length: 14 amino acids. CDR1 is GTSNPN, CDR2 SVGIG, per germline (reference sequence).

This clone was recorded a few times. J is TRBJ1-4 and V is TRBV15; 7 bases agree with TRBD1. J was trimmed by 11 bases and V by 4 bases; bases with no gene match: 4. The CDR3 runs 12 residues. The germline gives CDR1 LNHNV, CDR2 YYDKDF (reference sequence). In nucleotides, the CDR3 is TGTGCCACCAGCACTACAGGGGATAAACTGTTTTTT. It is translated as CATSTTGDKLFF.

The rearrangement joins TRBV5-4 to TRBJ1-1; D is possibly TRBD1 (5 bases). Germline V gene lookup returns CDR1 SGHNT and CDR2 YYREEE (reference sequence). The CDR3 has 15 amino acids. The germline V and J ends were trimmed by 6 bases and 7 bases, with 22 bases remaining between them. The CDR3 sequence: CASNSKGREFDEAFF. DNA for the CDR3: TGTGCCAGCAACTCTAAGGGGAGGGAGTTTGATGAAGCTTTCTTT.

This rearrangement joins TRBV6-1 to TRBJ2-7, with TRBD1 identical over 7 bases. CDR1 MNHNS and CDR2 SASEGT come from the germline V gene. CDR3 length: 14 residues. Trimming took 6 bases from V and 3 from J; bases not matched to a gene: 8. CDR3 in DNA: TGTGCCAGCAGAAAAGGGGACAGAAACTACGAGCAGTACTTC. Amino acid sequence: CASRKGDRNYEQYF.